Following are 30 T cell receptor beta chains from one sample sequenced in a study of blood T cell repertoires in COVID-19. Profiled with immunoSEQ multiplex PCR; TCRdb holds only in-frame clones, not every one. Among hundreds of thousands of clones listed, around 80% were seen once. Source material: peripheral blood. These receptors originate from a young woman with COVID-19, enrolled during active disease.

This clone was counted only a few times. The chain links TRBV4-1 to TRBJ2-1; 11 nucleotides align to TRBD2. V shed 1 base and J 7 bases; nucleotides not matched to a gene: 9. Germline CDR1 is MGHRA and CDR2 is YSYEKL. The CDR3 covers 17 residues. The CDR3 bases are TGCGCCAGCAGCCAAGGCCTTCTAGCGGGGGGAAGAAATGAGCAGTTCTTC. Translating it yields CASSQGLLAGGRNEQFF.

This sequence joins TRBV6-7 and TRBJ2-1, with D uncertain. TRBV6-7 has ORF status, its function being uncertain. Between the trimmed V and J ends, which lost 4 bases and 0 bases, there was a span of 13 bases. The CDR3 has 16 residues. The CDR3 sequence is CASSSYLFRSYNEQFF. DNA of the CDR3: TGTGCCAGCAGTTCATATCTATTCCGCTCCTACAATGAGCAGTTCTTC.

This clone was seen only a few times. The V and J genes are TRBV9 and TRBJ1-1; no clear D gene. This CDR3 comprises 14 residues. CDR1 SGDLS and CDR2 YYNGEE come from the germline V gene. Trimming took off 2 bases at V and 3 bases at J, with 11 bases between the two ends. CDR3: CASSVEAMDTEAFF. The CDR3 coding sequence is TGTGCCAGCAGCGTGGAGGCAATGGACACTGAAGCTTTCTTT.

The rearrangement links TRBV18 to TRBJ2-1; TRBD2 is a possible D gene (5 bases). The germline gives CDR1 KGHSH, CDR2 LQKENI. V was cut by 8 bases and J by 6 bases, with 17 bases left in between. The CDR3 has 14 amino acids. In DNA form, the CDR3 reads TGTGCCAGCCCTAAGGAGGCCGGCCTCAATGAGCAGTTCTTC. This sequence encodes CASPKEAGLNEQFF.

V gene TRBV6-6 combines with J gene TRBJ1-6; D remains unclear. Trimming cost V 6 bases and J 0 bases, with 27 bases left between them. The CDR3 spans 21 residues. Germline CDR1 and CDR2: MNHNY and SVGAGI (reference sequence). CDR3 DNA sequence: TGTGCCAGCAGCCAATACCGCCTCCCTGATGACGGGTACTCCTATAATTCACCCCTCCACTTT. Translating gives CASSQYRLPDDGYSYNSPLHF.

As regards this clone: This CDR3 is also generated by other DNA sequences in the sample. This chain joins TRBV4-3 and TRBJ2-7; D is perhaps TRBD2 (5 bases). Germline CDR1 LGHNA, CDR2 YSLEER. This CDR3 contains 15 residues. V gave up 0 bases and J gave up 7 bases, with 16 bases separating them. CDR3 nucleotides: TGCGCCAGCAGCCAAGATAGAGGGTTTCAGTATGAGCAGTACTTC. This translates into CASSQDRGFQYEQYF.

The J gene is TRBJ1-2, the V gene TRBV10-3, with TRBD1 as a possible D gene (5 bases). The length of the CDR3 is 12 residues. The V and J ends lost 3 bases and 3 bases respectively, with 5 bases between them. CDR1 is ENHRY, CDR2 SYGVKD, per germline. CDR3 residues: CAISEGDYGYTF. CDR3 bases: TGTGCCATCAGTGAAGGGGACTATGGCTACACCTTC.

This clone showed up just a few times. The CDR3 DNA sequence: TGTGCCAGCAGTTACGGCAGGGGAGTCTACGAGCAGTACTTC. Protein product: CASSYGRGVYEQYF. The V and J genes are TRBV6-6 and TRBJ2-7, with D possibly matching TRBD1 (6 bases). In germline, CDR1 is MNHNY, CDR2 SVGAGI (reference sequence). This CDR3 contains 14 residues. Trimming took off 2 bases at V and 3 bases at J, with 11 bases between the two ends.

This clone was recorded a few times. This chain links TRBV7-9 with TRBJ1-5; 11 nucleotides agree with TRBD1. Germline CDR1 SEHNR, CDR2 FQNEAQ (reference sequence). The CDR3 is 16 amino acids. V dropped 5 bases and J dropped 5; count of bases not matched to a gene: 8. The DNA of the CDR3 is TGTGCCAGCAGCCCCCTAACGGGACAGGGGGATCAGCCCCAGCATTTT. Its translation: CASSPLTGQGDQPQHF.

The chain recombines TRBV7-2 with TRBJ1-6, with D unresolved. The CDR3 covers 14 residues. V dropped 7 bases and J dropped 4 bases, with 11 bases sitting between them. Germline V gene sequence: CDR1 SGHTA, CDR2 FQGNSA. CDR3 sequence: CASNMGSYNSPLHF. In nucleotides, the CDR3 is TGTGCCAGCAATATGGGGAGTTATAATTCACCCCTCCACTTT.

The chain employs TRBV28 and TRBJ1-2; tentatively, D is TRBD1 (6 bases). Germline loops: CDR1 MDHEN, CDR2 SYDVKM. The CDR3 runs to 13 residues. V lost 10 bases and J lost 7, with 19 bases in between. The CDR3 DNA is TGTGCCACCCCGGGTCCAGGGGCGGGTGGCTACACCTTC. It yields the protein CATPGPGAGGYTF.

This clone was observed once. The chain has TRBV24-1 and TRBJ2-7, with 8 bases identical to TRBD1. After removal of 3 bases from V and 0 bases from J, the junction contained 9 bases not matched to a gene. This CDR3 contains 17 residues. The germline V gene has CDR1 KGHDR and CDR2 SFDVKD. The CDR3 bases are TGTGCCACCAGTGATGGCGGGACAGGACCTCGCTCCTACGAGCAGTACTTC. This translates into CATSDGGTGPRSYEQYF.

This clone was picked up a small number of times. This chain connects TRBV7-2 to TRBJ2-2; TRBD2 agrees at 8 bases. The V gene's germline CDR1 is SGHTA and CDR2 FQGNSA. Unmatched junction bases numbered 11, after V lost 5 bases and J lost 6 bases. The CDR3 covers 16 residues. This CDR3 is CASSPSSGRTSGELFF. DNA for the CDR3: TGTGCCAGCAGCCCGTCTAGCGGGCGAACATCCGGGGAGCTGTTTTTT.

This clone has just a few counts. The chain joins TRBV4-1 to TRBJ1-2, with a possible D match to TRBD1 (5 bases). The CDR3 spans 13 residues. The germline gives CDR1 MGHRA, CDR2 YSYEKL. Between the trimmed V and J ends, which lost 1 base and 4 bases, there was a span of 7 bases. CDR3 nucleotides: TGCGCCAGCAGCCAAGGGACAATCTATGGCTACACCTTC. This codes for CASSQGTIYGYTF.

The chain has TRBV6-6 and TRBJ1-5; D is perhaps TRBD1 (5 bases). The CDR3 consists of 13 residues. Trimming stripped 5 bases from V and 10 bases from J, with 15 bases between. Germline V lookup: CDR1 MNHNY, CDR2 SVGAGI (reference sequence). The CDR3 DNA follows: TGTGCCAGCAGTCCTCCGCCCGGGGGACCCCAGCATTTT. Its translation: CASSPPPGGPQHF.

The V and J genes are TRBV7-3 and TRBJ1-1; D gene ambiguous. The germline V gene encodes CDR1 SGHTA and CDR2 FQGTGA. The CDR3 length is 16 residues. V was cut by 5 bases and J by 0 bases, with 16 bases left in between. The CDR3, as DNA: TGTGCCAGCAGCCCCGAATTTAGAGGGTTGAACACTGAAGCTTTCTTT. This codes for CASSPEFRGLNTEAFF.

V is TRBV6-5 and J is TRBJ2-7, with 7 bases fitting TRBD1. With V trimmed by 6 bases and J by 4 bases, 9 bases remained unmatched. Germline V gene lookup returns CDR1 MNHEY and CDR2 SVGAGI. The CDR3 has 14 residues. Here the CDR3 DNA reads TGTGCCAGCAGAGCCGAGGACAGGAATTACGAGCAGTACTTC. It encodes CASRAEDRNYEQYF.

The chain couples TRBV4-1 to TRBJ2-7, with TRBD2 matching 15 bases. The CDR3 contains 20 residues. Losses at the gene ends were 4 bases for V and 6 bases for J; bases not matched to a gene: 19. Germline CDR1 MGHRA, CDR2 YSYEKL. This CDR3 reads CASSLGYNPGTSGGPSEQYF. The CDR3 nucleotides read TGCGCCAGCAGCCTCGGCTATAACCCCGGGACTAGCGGGGGGCCGTCCGAGCAGTACTTC.

The chain uses TRBV18 and TRBJ2-1; TRBD1 is a possible D gene (6 bases). V lost 0 bases and J lost 6, with 15 bases in between. The germline V gene encodes CDR1 KGHSH and CDR2 LQKENI. The CDR3 covers 16 residues. CDR3 loop: CASSPPGQRVINEQFF. CDR3 coding DNA: TGTGCCAGCTCACCACCGGGACAACGCGTAATCAATGAGCAGTTCTTC.

This rearrangement joins TRBV5-4 to TRBJ2-2, with TRBD1 as a possible D gene (6 bases). Trimming took off 4 bases at V and 4 bases at J, with 17 bases between the two ends. The CDR3 contains 16 residues. Looked up from germline, CDR1 is SGHNT and CDR2 is YYREEE (reference sequence). The DNA of the CDR3 is TGTGCCAGCAGCCCGAATGGACAGTTAGTCACCGGGGAGCTGTTTTTT. It specifies CASSPNGQLVTGELFF.

This chain joins TRBV7-2 and TRBJ1-1, with 8 positions matching TRBD1. Germline loops: CDR1 SGHTA, CDR2 FQGNSA. V shed 1 base and J 6 bases; nucleotides not matched to a gene: 10. There are 16 residues in the CDR3. The CDR3 sequence: CASSLVGSGTGAEAFF. CDR3 in DNA: TGTGCCAGCAGCTTAGTAGGTAGTGGGACAGGCGCTGAAGCTTTCTTT.

Many counts were recorded for this clone. The chain carries TRBV23-1 and TRBJ1-3, with no clear D. TRBV23-1 is an ORF, and what it does is uncertain. CDR3 length: 18 residues. The V end lost 0 bases, the J end lost 0 bases, and 15 bases lay between the germline ends. CDR3 residues: CASSQSCVEGLSGNTIYF. The CDR3 nucleotides are TGCGCCAGCAGTCAATCGTGCGTGGAGGGCCTCTCTGGAAACACCATATATTTT.

This chain connects TRBV5-1 to TRBJ1-5; D gene uncertain. Germline V CDR1 and CDR2: SGHRS, YFSETQ. V dropped 0 bases and J dropped 0 bases, with 7 bases sitting between them. This CDR3 is built from 15 residues. The CDR3 loop is CASSLDSYSNQPQHF. The CDR3 nucleotides read TGCGCCAGCAGCTTGGACAGTTATAGCAATCAGCCCCAGCATTTT.

This clone has only a few counts. The rearrangement links TRBV11-2 to TRBJ1-1, with 10 bases identical to TRBD1. With V trimmed by 5 bases and J by 1 base, 4 bases remained unmatched. The CDR3 runs 15 residues. The germline V gene has CDR1 SGHAT and CDR2 FQNNGV. The DNA for the CDR3 is TGTGCCAGCAGCCCAAGGACAGGGGGGAACACTGAAGCTTTCTTT. Amino acids: CASSPRTGGNTEAFF.

V and J are TRBV5-6 and TRBJ1-6; 8 bases are shared with TRBD1. J was trimmed by 4 bases and V by 4 bases; bases with no gene match: 4. The germline CDR1 and CDR2 sequences are SGHDT and YYEEEE. The CDR3 spans 15 residues. CDR3 nucleotides: TGTGCCAGCAGCCGTCGGACAGGGTATAATTCACCCCTCCACTTT. It translates to CASSRRTGYNSPLHF.

This rearrangement joins TRBV12-5 to TRBJ2-3; D remains ambiguous. The CDR3 is 13 residues long. Germline V gene lookup returns CDR1 LGHNT and CDR2 FRNRAP. V was pared by 5 bases and J by 3 bases, with 9 bases between. The CDR3 loop is CASGPPGTDTQYF. The CDR3 region has the DNA TGTGCTAGTGGTCCCCCAGGTACAGATACGCAGTATTTT.

The genes are TRBV6-5 and TRBJ2-1, with D perhaps matching TRBD2 (5 bases). The CDR3 contains 15 residues. V gave up 0 bases and J gave up 7 bases, with 13 bases separating them. Germline values: CDR1 MNHEY, CDR2 SVGAGI. The CDR3 region has the DNA TGTGCCAGCAGTTACTCGGGGATACTAGTGAATGAGCAGTTCTTC. It codes for CASSYSGILVNEQFF.

This clone was counted a single time. The rearrangement joins TRBV4-2 to TRBJ2-3, with TRBD2 matching over 8 bases. The CDR3 is 16 amino acids. Germline V gene data show CDR1 as LGHNA and CDR2 as YNFKEQ. V lost 1 base to trimming and J lost 2 bases; unmatched junction nucleotides: 5. This CDR3 is CASSQGSGTNTDTQYF. The CDR3 DNA sequence: TGTGCCAGCAGCCAAGGTAGCGGGACAAACACAGATACGCAGTATTTT.

The chain employs TRBV15 and TRBJ1-3; tentative D call: TRBD1 (5 bases). This CDR3 is 16 amino acids long. The V end was cut by 5 bases, the J end by 0 bases, with 14 bases between. Per germline, CDR1 LNHNV and CDR2 YYDKDF (reference sequence). The CDR3 DNA reads as TGTGCCACCAGCCTTCGACAGACGAGCTCTGGAAACACCATATATTTT. This sequence encodes CATSLRQTSSGNTIYF. The whole variable domain, filled in from reference TRBV15 and TRBJ1-3, reads DAMVIQNPRYQVTQFGKPVTLSCSQTLNHNVMYWYQQKSSQAPKLLFHYYDKDFNNEADTPDNFQSRRPNTSFCFLDIRSPGLGDTAMYLCATSLRQTSSGNTIYFGEGSWLTVV.

The chain combines TRBV30 with TRBJ1-1, with D tentatively TRBD1 (5 bases). V was pared by 3 bases and J by 4 bases, with 15 bases between. The CDR3 totals 14 residues. Germline-derived CDR1 and CDR2 are GTSNPN and SVGIG (reference sequence). The CDR3 spells CAWSPGGWGTEAFF. CDR3 nucleotides: TGTGCCTGGAGCCCCGGGGGGTGGGGCACTGAAGCTTTCTTT.